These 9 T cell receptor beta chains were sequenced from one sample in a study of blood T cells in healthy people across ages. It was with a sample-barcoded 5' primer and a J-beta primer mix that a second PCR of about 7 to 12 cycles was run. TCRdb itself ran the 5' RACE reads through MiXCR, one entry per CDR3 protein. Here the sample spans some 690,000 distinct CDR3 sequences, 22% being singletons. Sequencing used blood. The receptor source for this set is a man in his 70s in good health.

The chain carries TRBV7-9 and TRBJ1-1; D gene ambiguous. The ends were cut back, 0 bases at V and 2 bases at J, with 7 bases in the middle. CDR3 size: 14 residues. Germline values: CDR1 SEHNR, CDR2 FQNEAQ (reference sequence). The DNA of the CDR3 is TGTGCCAGCAGCTTAGCAAGGGTCAACACTGAAGCTTTCTTT. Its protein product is CASSLARVNTEAFF.

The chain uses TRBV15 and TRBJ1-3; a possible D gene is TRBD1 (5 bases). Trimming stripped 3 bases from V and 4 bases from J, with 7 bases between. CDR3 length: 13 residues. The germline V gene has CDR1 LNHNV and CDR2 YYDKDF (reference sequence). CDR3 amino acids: CATSSKGGNTIYF. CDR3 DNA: TGTGCCACCAGCAGTAAGGGGGGAAACACCATATATTTT.

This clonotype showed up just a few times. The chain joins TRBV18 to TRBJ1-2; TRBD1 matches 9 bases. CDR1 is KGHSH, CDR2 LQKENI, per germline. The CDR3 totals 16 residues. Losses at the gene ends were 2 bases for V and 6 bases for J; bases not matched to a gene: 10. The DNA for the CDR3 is TGTGCCAGCTCACCAGCTCCCGGGACAGGGAGCCATGGCTACACCTTC. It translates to CASSPAPGTGSHGYTF.

CDR3 region: CASSLRQGGYGYTF. The CDR3 DNA reads TGTGCCAGCAGTTTACGTCAGGGGGGCTATGGCTACACCTTC. J is TRBJ1-2 and V is TRBV27, with 7 bases lining up with TRBD1. The germline CDR1 and CDR2 sequences are MNHEY and SMNVEV (reference sequence). With 2 bases clipped from V and 4 bases from J, the junction kept 4 bases outside the gene matches. The length of the CDR3 is 14 residues.

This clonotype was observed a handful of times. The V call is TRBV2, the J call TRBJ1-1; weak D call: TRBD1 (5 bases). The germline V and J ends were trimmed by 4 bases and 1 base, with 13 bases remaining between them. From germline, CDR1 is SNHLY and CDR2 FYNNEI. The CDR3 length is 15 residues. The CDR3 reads CASSAFNRKNTEAFF. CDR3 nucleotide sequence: TGTGCCAGCAGTGCTTTCAACAGGAAGAACACTGAAGCTTTCTTT. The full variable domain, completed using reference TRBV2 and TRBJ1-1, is EPEVTQTPSHQVTQMGQEVILRCVPISNHLYFYWYRQILGQKVEFLVSFYNNEISEKSEIFDDQFSVERPDGSNFTLKIRSTKLEDSAMYFCASSAFNRKNTEAFFGQGTRLTVV.

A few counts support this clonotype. DNA of the CDR3: TGTGCCAGCAGTCGACAGAGCTATAGCAATCAGCCCCAGCATTTT. This gives the protein CASSRQSYSNQPQHF. This chain uses TRBV12-3 or TRBV12-4 with TRBJ1-5; TRBD1 is a possible D gene (5 bases). The V end lost 5 bases, the J end lost 0 bases, and 11 bases lay between the germline ends. The CDR3 consists of 15 residues.

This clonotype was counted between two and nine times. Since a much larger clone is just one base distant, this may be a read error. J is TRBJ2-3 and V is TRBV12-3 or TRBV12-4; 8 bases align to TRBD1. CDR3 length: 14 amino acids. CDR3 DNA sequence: TGTACCAGCACCCTGACAGGGGGCACAGATACGCAGTATTTT. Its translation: CTSTLTGGTDTQYF.

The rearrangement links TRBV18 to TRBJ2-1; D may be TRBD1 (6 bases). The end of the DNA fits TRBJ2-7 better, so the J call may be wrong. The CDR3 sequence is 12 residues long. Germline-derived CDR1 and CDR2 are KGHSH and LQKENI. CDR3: CASSPTGLSQYF. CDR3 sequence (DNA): TGTGCCAGCTCACCGACAGGCTTATCGCAGTACTTC.

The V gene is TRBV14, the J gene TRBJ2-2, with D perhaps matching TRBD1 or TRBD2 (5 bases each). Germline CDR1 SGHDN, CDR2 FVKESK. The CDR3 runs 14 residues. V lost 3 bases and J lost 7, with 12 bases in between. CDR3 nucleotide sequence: TGTGCCAGCAGCCAGACTCTGGGGGTCGGGGAGCTGTTTTTT. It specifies CASSQTLGVGELFF.